The entry that follows covers one T cell receptor beta chain sequence. What it binds is not known. Produced via immunoSEQ multiplex PCR; TCRdb's table is partial and in-frame only. The sample shows 13,000 to 15,000 clones, 55% to 70% of them seen only once. Every patient had relapsed following autologous stem cell transplantation, and cohorts differed in brentuximab vedotin exposure. Complete response, partial response or progressive disease constituted the best responses recorded. These data originate in a study of PD-1 blockade in classical Hodgkin lymphoma. Regarding the study as a whole: Similar baseline diversity was found in complete responders and newly diagnosed patients.

The CDR3 has 18 amino acids. V lost 6 bases to trimming and J lost 0 bases; unmatched junction nucleotides: 12. The V gene's germline CDR1 is MDHEN and CDR2 SYDVKM. This sample comprised peripheral blood mononuclear cells (PBMCs), obtained at baseline. This chain uses TRBV28 with TRBJ2-1, with TRBD2 identical over 9 bases. The TCR was taken from a human donor with classical Hodgkin lymphoma. The CDR3 DNA is TGTGCCAGCAGCCTCCGTTTGACTAGCGGAAGCTCCTACAATGAGCAGTTCTTC. It specifies CASSLRLTSGSSYNEQFF.